The sequence of this T cell receptor beta chain was determined in a study of cytomegalovirus exposure and HLA in healthy donors. Of note for this clone: Its antigen is not identified.

Study observations and caveats: Reports state that TCR beta sequences accurately predicted most subjects' HLA-A and HLA-B alleles.

CDR3 size: 16 residues. Between the trimmed V and J ends, which lost 5 bases and 4 bases, there was a span of 21 bases. CDR1 is SGHRS, CDR2 YFSETQ, per germline. With 60 Vbeta and 13 Jbeta primers, the PCR was carried out. Authors' methods: Per a later analysis, the number of unique TCR beta chains was roughly 83 million, of which 9 million to 14 million were shared. Repertoires were generated with immunoSEQ multiplex PCR, while TCRdb's copy carries only in-frame clones and drops some. The V and J calls and clone size were taken over from that table, and D and trimming were inferred from the DNA. This sample carries around 200,000 clones, approximately 70% of them seen once, and the ten largest clones take about 2.8%.

Sequenced sample: PBMCs. The clonotype comes from a man in his forties in good health and CMV-seropositive. The chain combines TRBV5-1 with TRBJ2-5; tentative D call: TRBD1 (5 bases). CDR3 coding DNA: TGCGCCAGCAGTCCCTCAAGGACGGTTCAGGGAGAGACCCAGTACTTC. Residues: CASSPSRTVQGETQYF.